This T cell receptor (beta chain) was identified in a study of blood T cell repertoires in COVID-19. Study-level background: The origin of the acute and convalescent COVID-19 samples was the United States, Italy and Spain. PBMCs, B-cell-depleted T cells, or T cells provided the cDNA or gDNA that made up the material.

Original data processing: Estimates of nucleated cell counts were drawn from the amplification of reference gene primers. Sequencing was performed with immunoSEQ multiplex PCR; in TCRdb, only in-frame clones are kept and a portion is missing. V and J calls and clone size are as listed in that table; D and trimming were resolved from the DNA. The data hold about 200,000 clones, with around 80% observed a single time. The J segment lost 3 bases and the V segment lost 6 bases, leaving 3 bases of the junction unmatched. CDR1 and CDR2 (germline): ENHRY, SYGVKD. The CDR3 length is 13 residues. The sequenced sample consisted of peripheral blood. The rearrangement uses TRBV10-3 and TRBJ2-5, with 8 positions matching TRBD2. This TCR came from a woman of 80 years or more with active or convalescent COVID-19. The CDR3 spells CAIRGLAEETQYF. The CDR3 region has the DNA TGTGCCATCAGAGGACTAGCTGAAGAGACCCAGTACTTC.